Included here is one T cell receptor beta chain sequence, with context. CDR1 LNHDA and CDR2 SQIVND come from the germline V gene (reference sequence). Trimming took 10 bases from V and 0 from J, leaving 15 bases between them. The CDR3 covers 14 residues. Clones were sequenced by immunoSEQ multiplex PCR, and TCRdb holds only the in-frame ones, with some missing. The sample holds 47,000 or so clones; approximately 95% are singletons and the top ten take 0.47%. This entry belongs to a study of T cell changes during pregnancy in multiple sclerosis. This TCR derives from a female donor with multiple sclerosis, enrolled in a pregnancy study. The rearrangement links TRBV19 to TRBJ1-1; D is ambiguous. The input for sequencing was CD4+ T cells from peripheral blood mononuclear cells, taken in the first trimester of pregnancy. CDR3 region: CATGFGPVNTEAFF. CDR3 nucleotides: TGTGCCACCGGATTTGGGCCCGTGAACACTGAAGCTTTCTTT.